These T cell receptor beta chains were read from a single sample in a study of CD8+CD57+ T cells in acquired aplastic anemia. TCRdb fed the reads into MiXCR, producing one record per CDR3 protein. Of hundreds of thousands of distinct CDR3 sequences listed, around 72% were seen once; the top ten hold 4%. The sample taken for sequencing was sorted CD4+, CD8+, or CD8+CD57+ T cells (not recorded which) from PBMCs. Every receptor here comes from a human donor in good health, serving as a control. Both conserved end residues are part of each CDR3. A D gene is named only where the DNA matches it firmly. Only some rows state a clone size, as once, few, many or a class for expanded clones.

.	TRBJ2-7	.	TRBV7-8	TGTGCCAGCAGCTTAGGAAGGGCTGAGCAGGTCTACGGGTACTTC	CASSLGRAEQVYGYF
.	TRBJ1-2	.	TRBV20-1	TGCAGTGCTCCAGAAACAACTAATGAAAATGGCTACACCTTC	CSAPETTNENGYTF
TRBD1	TRBJ2-6	.	TRBV20-1	TGCAGTGCGAGACAGGGGTATAGCAATCGGGCCAACGTCCTGACTTTC	CSARQGYSNRANVLTF
.	TRBJ2-3	.	TRBV20-1	TGCAGTGCTAGAGAGCCCAGAAGTGGGAAAAGCACAGATACGCAGTATTTT	CSAREPRSGKSTDTQYF
.	TRBJ2-6	.	TRBV4-2	.	CASSVDGELFFGANVLTF
.	TRBJ1-2	many	TRBV29-1	TGCAGCGTTGACCCGGGGGCGGCCTATGGCTACACCTTC	CSVDPGAAYGYTF
.	TRBJ2-7	.	TRBV9	TGTGCCAGCAGCCCGTCCGAGGGGGGAGACTACGAGCAGTACTTC	CASSPSEGGDYEQYF
.	TRBJ1-5	once	TRBV6-6	TGTGCCAGCAGAGGTTTGGGCAATCAGCCCCAGCATTTT	CASRGLGNQPQHF
.	TRBJ2-1	many	TRBV11-2	TGTGCCAGCAGCTTAGATTCAGGTGGATACAATGAGCAGTTCTTC	CASSLDSGGYNEQFF
TRBD1	TRBJ2-5	.	TRBV7-2	TGTGCCAGCAGCCGCGGGACAGGGCCAGAGACCCAGTACTTC	CASSRGTGPETQYF
.	TRBJ2-5	.	TRBV5-1	TGCGCCAGCAGCTCGATAGGACCTTTCCAAGAGACCCAGTACTTC	CASSSIGPFQETQYF
.	TRBJ1-2	.	TRBV5-1	TGTGCCAGCAGCGGGACGGCGACTGGGTATGGCTACACCTTC	CASSGTATGYGYTF
.	TRBJ1-5	many	TRBV6-5	TGTGCCAGCAGTTACTCTAACCAGGGAGGCAATCAGCCCCAGCATTTT	CASSYSNQGGNQPQHF
.	TRBJ2-7	.	TRBV7-2	TGTGCCAGCAGCTCACAAGGGGGCGGGGAGCTGTACTTC	CASSSQGGGELYF
TRBD1	TRBJ1-2	once	TRBV2	TGTGCCAGCAGCTGGGGACAGGGGCAATATGGCTACACCTTC	CASSWGQGQYGYTF